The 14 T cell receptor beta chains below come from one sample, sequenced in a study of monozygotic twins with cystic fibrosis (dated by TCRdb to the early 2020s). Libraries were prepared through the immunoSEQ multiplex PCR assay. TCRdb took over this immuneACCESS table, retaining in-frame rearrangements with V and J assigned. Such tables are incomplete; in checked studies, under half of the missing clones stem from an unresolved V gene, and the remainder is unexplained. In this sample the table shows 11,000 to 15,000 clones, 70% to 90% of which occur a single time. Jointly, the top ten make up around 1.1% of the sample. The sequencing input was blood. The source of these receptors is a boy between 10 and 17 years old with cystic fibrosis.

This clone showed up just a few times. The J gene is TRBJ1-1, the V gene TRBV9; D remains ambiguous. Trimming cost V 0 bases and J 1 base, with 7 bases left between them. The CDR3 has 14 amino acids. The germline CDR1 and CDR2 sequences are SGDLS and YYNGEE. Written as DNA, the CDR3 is TGTGCCAGCAGCGTAGATGATCCGAACACTGAAGCTTTCTTT. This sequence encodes CASSVDDPNTEAFF.

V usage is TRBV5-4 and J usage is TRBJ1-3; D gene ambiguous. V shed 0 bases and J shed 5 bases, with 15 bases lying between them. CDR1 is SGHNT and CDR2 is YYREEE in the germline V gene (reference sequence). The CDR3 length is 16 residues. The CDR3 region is CASSLEGGPERNTIYF. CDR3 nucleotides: TGTGCCAGCAGCTTGGAGGGAGGGCCAGAAAGAAACACCATATATTTT. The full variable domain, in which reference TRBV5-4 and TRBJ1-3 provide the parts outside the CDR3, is ETGVTQSPTHLIKTRGQQVTLRCSSQSGHNTVSWYQQALGQGPQFIFQYYREEENGRGNFPPRFSGLQFPNYSSELNVNALELDDSALYLCASSLEGGPERNTIYFGEGSWLTVV.

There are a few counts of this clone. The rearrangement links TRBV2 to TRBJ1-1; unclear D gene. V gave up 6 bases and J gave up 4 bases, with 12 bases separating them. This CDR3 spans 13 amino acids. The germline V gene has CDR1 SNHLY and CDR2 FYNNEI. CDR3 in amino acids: CASSGIQGTEAFF. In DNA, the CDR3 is TGTGCCAGCAGCGGTATCCAAGGCACTGAAGCTTTCTTT.

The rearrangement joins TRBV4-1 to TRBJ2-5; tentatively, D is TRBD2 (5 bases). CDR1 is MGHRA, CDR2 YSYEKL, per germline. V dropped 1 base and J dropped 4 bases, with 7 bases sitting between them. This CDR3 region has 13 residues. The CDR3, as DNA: TGCGCCAGCAGCCAAGTTCGGGGAGAGACCCAGTACTTC. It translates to CASSQVRGETQYF.

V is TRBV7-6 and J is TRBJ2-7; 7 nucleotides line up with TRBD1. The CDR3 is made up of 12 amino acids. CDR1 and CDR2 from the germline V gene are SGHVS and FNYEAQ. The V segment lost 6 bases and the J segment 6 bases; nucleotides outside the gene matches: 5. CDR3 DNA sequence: TGTGCCAGCAGTCCCCCAGGGGGCGAGCAGTACTTC. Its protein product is CASSPPGGEQYF.

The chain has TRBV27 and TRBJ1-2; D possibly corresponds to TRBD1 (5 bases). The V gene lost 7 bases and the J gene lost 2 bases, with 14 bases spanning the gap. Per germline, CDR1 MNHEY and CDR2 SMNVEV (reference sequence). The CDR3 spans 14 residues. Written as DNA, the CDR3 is TGTGCCAGCAAAAATTGGGGGGACAACTATGGCTACACCTTC. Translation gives CASKNWGDNYGYTF.

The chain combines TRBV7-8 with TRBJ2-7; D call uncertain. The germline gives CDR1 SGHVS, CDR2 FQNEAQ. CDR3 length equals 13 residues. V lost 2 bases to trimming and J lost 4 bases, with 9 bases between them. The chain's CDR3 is CASSLSVQYEQYF. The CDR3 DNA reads TGTGCCAGCAGCTTATCGGTCCAATACGAGCAGTACTTC. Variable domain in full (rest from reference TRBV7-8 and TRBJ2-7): GAGVSQSPRYKVAKRGQDVALRCDPISGHVSLFWYQQALGQGPEFLTYFQNEAQLDKSGLPSDRFFAERPEGSVSTLKIQRTQQEDSAVYLCASSLSVQYEQYFGPGTRLTVT.

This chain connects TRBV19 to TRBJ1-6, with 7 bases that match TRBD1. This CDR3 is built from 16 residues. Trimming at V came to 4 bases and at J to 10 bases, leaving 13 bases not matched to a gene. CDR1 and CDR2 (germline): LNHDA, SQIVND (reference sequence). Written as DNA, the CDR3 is TGTGCCAGTAGTACCCTCCCAGGGGGGGGCGGATCACCCCTCCACTTT. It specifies CASSTLPGGGGSPLHF.

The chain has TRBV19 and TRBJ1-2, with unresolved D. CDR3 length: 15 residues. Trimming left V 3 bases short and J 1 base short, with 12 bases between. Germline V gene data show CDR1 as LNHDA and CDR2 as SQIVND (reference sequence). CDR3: CASSMANRRNYGYTF. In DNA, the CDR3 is TGTGCCAGTAGTATGGCGAACAGACGTAACTATGGCTACACCTTC.

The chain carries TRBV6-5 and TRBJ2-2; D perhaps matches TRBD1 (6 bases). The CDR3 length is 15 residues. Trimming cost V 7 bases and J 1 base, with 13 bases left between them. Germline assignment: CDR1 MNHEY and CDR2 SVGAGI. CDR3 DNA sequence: TGTGCCAGCACCCAAAACAGGGAGAACACCGGGGAGCTGTTTTTT. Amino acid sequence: CASTQNRENTGELFF.

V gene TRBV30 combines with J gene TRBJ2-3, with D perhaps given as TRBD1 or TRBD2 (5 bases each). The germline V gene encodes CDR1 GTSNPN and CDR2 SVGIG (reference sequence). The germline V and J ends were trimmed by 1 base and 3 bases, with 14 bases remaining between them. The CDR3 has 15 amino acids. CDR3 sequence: CAWSANRGSTDTQYF. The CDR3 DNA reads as TGTGCCTGGAGTGCTAATCGGGGCTCTACAGATACGCAGTATTTT.

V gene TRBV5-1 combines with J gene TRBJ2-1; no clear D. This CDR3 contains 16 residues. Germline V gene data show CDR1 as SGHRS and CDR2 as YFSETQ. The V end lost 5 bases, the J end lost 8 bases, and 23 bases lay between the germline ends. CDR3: CASRISLGWATDEQFF. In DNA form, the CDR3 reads TGCGCCAGCAGGATTTCCCTCGGGTGGGCCACGGATGAGCAGTTCTTC. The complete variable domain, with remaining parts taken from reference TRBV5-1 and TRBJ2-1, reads KAGVTQTPRYLIKTRGQQVTLSCSPISGHRSVSWYQQTPGQGLQFLFEYFSETQRNKGNFPGRFSGRQFSNSRSEMNVSTLELGDSALYLCASRISLGWATDEQFFGPGTRLTVL.

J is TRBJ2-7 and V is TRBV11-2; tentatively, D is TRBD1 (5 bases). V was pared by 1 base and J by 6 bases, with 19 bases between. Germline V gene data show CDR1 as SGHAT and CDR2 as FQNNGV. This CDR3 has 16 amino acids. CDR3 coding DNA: TGTGCCAGCAGCTTAGGTTCGGGTCCAAGGGGCCCCGAGCAGTACTTC. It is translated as CASSLGSGPRGPEQYF.

DNA for the CDR3: TGCGCCAGCAGCTGGGGTCAACAGGGGGCCCAGTTCTTC. It yields the protein CASSWGQQGAQFF. The V call is TRBV5-1, the J call TRBJ2-1, with 9 bases aligning to TRBD1. V lost 3 bases and J lost 13; bases outside the gene matches: 8. There are 13 residues in the CDR3. From germline, CDR1 is SGHRS and CDR2 YFSETQ.